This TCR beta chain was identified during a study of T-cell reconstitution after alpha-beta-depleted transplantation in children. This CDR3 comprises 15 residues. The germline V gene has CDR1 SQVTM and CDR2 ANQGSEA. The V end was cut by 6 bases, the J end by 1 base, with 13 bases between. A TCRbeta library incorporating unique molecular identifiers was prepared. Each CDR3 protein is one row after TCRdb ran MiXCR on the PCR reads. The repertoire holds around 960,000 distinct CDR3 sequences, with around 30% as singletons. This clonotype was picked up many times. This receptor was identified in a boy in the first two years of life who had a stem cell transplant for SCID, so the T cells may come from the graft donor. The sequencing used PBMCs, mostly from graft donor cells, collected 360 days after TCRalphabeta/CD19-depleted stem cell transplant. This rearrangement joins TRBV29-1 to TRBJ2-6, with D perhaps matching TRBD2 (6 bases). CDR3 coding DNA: TGCAGCGTACGGGGGTGGCTTTCTGGGGCCAACGTCCTGACTTTC. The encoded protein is CSVRGWLSGANVLTF. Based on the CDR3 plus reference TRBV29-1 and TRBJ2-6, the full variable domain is SAVISQKPSRDICQRGTSLTIQCQVDSQVTMMFWYRQQPGQSLTLIATANQGSEATYESGFVIDKFPISRPNLTFSTLTVSNMSPEDSSIYLCSVRGWLSGANVLTFGAGSRLTVL.